Each of the 8 T cell receptor beta chains below was sequenced from the same sample in a study of blood T cell repertoires in COVID-19. Libraries were prepared by immunoSEQ multiplex PCR; TCRdb keeps only in-frame clonotypes and omits some of them. The sample shows some 250,000 clones, approximately 80% of them seen only once. Sequencing was done on a sample of peripheral blood. The receptor source for this set is a woman aged 18-35 years with acute or convalescent COVID-19.

The gene calls are TRBV18 and TRBJ1-3; 8 nucleotides match TRBD1. V trimming: 6 bases; J trimming: 2 bases; junction bases outside the gene matches: 6. The CDR3 sequence is 15 residues long. Germline V gene sequence: CDR1 KGHSH, CDR2 LQKENI. CDR3 protein: CASSYDRGAGNTIYF. Here the CDR3 DNA reads TGTGCCAGCTCTTACGACAGGGGCGCTGGAAACACCATATATTTT.

The genes are TRBV25-1 and TRBJ1-6; 7 bases align to TRBD1. Trimming removed 9 bases from V and 4 bases from J; junction bases left unmatched: 6. CDR3 size: 14 residues. Germline lookup yields CDR1 MGHDK and CDR2 SYGVNS. CDR3 nucleotides: TGTGCCAGTTCTCAACAGGGGTATAATTCACCCCTCCACTTT. The encoded protein is CASSQQGYNSPLHF.

As DNA, the CDR3 is TGCGCCAGCAGCCAAGATAGTTGGGAGAATGAGCAGTTCTTC. It yields the protein CASSQDSWENEQFF. The chain uses TRBV4-3 and TRBJ2-1; weak D call: TRBD2 (5 bases). With 0 bases removed from V and 7 bases from J, the gap between germline ends came to 10 bases. The V gene's germline CDR1 is LGHNA and CDR2 YSLEER. The CDR3 covers 14 residues.

The CDR3 DNA reads as TGCGCCAGCAGGCGGACTAGCGGGAGGGGGGAGCAGTTCTTC. Translation gives CASRRTSGRGEQFF. This chain uses TRBV10-2 with TRBJ2-1, with TRBD2 identical over 15 bases. The length of the CDR3 is 14 residues. Germline CDR1 reads WSHSY; CDR2 reads SAAADI. V lost 6 bases, J lost 10 bases, and 4 bases stayed unmatched.

The CDR3 region is CASSQQGGEQYF. CDR3 coding DNA: TGTGCCAGCAGCCAACAGGGCGGCGAGCAGTACTTC. This sequence joins TRBV5-4 and TRBJ2-7, with D tentatively TRBD1 (6 bases). The CDR3 consists of 12 residues. Germline V gives CDR1 SGHNT, CDR2 YYREEE (reference sequence). The V and J ends lost 4 bases and 6 bases respectively, with 11 bases between them.

The chain has TRBV9 and TRBJ1-2; D may be TRBD1 (6 bases). Germline loops: CDR1 SGDLS, CDR2 YYNGEE. Between the trimmed V and J ends, which lost 3 bases and 4 bases, there was a span of 13 bases. This CDR3 contains 14 residues. The CDR3: CASSGQVLGYGYTF. As DNA, the CDR3 is TGTGCCAGCAGCGGACAGGTTCTGGGCTATGGCTACACCTTC.

This chain joins TRBV28 and TRBJ2-4; a possible D gene is TRBD1 (5 bases). This CDR3 is 16 amino acids long. CDR1 is MDHEN, CDR2 SYDVKM, per germline. With 6 bases removed from V and 6 bases from J, the gap between germline ends came to 21 bases. Written as DNA, the CDR3 is TGTGCCAGCAGCTCCCCCATGTGGGGCCGTGGAAACATTCAGTACTTC. It codes for CASSSPMWGRGNIQYF.

The chain combines TRBV27 with TRBJ2-3; TRBD2 matches at 7 bases. The CDR3 spans 15 residues. V lost 10 bases to trimming and J lost 4 bases; unmatched junction nucleotides: 14. Germline CDR1 is MNHEY and CDR2 is SMNVEV (reference sequence). The CDR3 DNA reads as TGTGCCACCGCATCACCGTTAACTAGCGCAGATACGCAGTATTTT. This gives the protein CATASPLTSADTQYF.